These 26 T cell receptor beta chains came from one sample sequenced in a study of shared clonotypes between healthy human individuals. Measured with immunoSEQ multiplex PCR; TCRdb has only the in-frame clones, and not every one. The profile shows approximately 240,000 clones, just over 65% of them singletons. The source material was memory CD4+ T cells sorted from blood. Subset denoted: CD45RA-negative fraction. These receptors were taken from a man aged 25 to 40 in good health.

The chain carries TRBV7-9 and TRBJ1-5; 7 bases map to TRBD1. CDR1 and CDR2 from the germline V gene are SEHNR and FQNEAQ (reference sequence). The V segment lost 5 bases and the J segment 5 bases; nucleotides outside the gene matches: 9. This CDR3 spans 15 amino acids. CDR3 coding DNA: TGTGCCAGCAGCCCCCAGGGGGGGGGAGATCAGCCCCAGCATTTT. Protein: CASSPQGGGDQPQHF.

The chain joins TRBV18 to TRBJ1-3; D is unclear. Trimming pared 1 base from V and 3 bases from J, leaving 10 bases between. CDR1 and CDR2 (germline): KGHSH, LQKENI. This CDR3 has 15 residues. The CDR3, as DNA: TGTGCCAGCTCACCACAGTCCCCGTATGGAAACACCATATATTTT. Translated, it gives CASSPQSPYGNTIYF.

This clone was counted between two and nine times. The chain links TRBV7-2 to TRBJ1-1; D gene unclear. From germline, CDR1 is SGHTA and CDR2 FQGNSA. With 2 bases removed from V and 2 bases from J, the gap between germline ends came to 12 bases. The CDR3 is 15 residues long. CDR3 DNA sequence: TGTGCCAGCAGCTTATGGAGCGGAGGCAACACTGAAGCTTTCTTT. Amino acid sequence: CASSLWSGGNTEAFF.

The V gene is TRBV9, the J gene TRBJ2-5; D possibly uses TRBD1 or TRBD2 (5 bases each). Trimming took 0 bases from V and 1 from J, leaving 13 bases between them. Germline V lookup: CDR1 SGDLS, CDR2 YYNGEE. The CDR3 is 16 residues long. This CDR3 is CASSVGTWGSQETQYF. In DNA, the CDR3 is TGTGCCAGCAGCGTAGGGACTTGGGGCTCCCAAGAGACCCAGTACTTC.

Only a few counts were recorded for this clone. Other nucleotide sequences from this sample produce the same CDR3. The chain uses TRBV4-1 and TRBJ2-7; TRBD2 is a possible D gene (5 bases). The germline CDR1 and CDR2 sequences are MGHRA and YSYEKL. V dropped 5 bases and J dropped 0 bases, with 8 bases sitting between them. This CDR3 has 13 amino acids. The CDR3 region is CASSEGSSYEQYF. Here the CDR3 DNA reads TGCGCCAGCAGCGAAGGGAGCTCCTACGAGCAGTACTTC.

This chain links TRBV10-3 with TRBJ1-3; D may be TRBD1 (5 bases). The CDR3 totals 12 residues. Trimming took off 8 bases at V and 2 bases at J, with 7 bases between the two ends. Germline V gene sequence: CDR1 ENHRY, CDR2 SYGVKD. The CDR3 region is CAIGTAGNTIYF. In DNA form, the CDR3 reads TGTGCCATCGGGACGGCTGGAAACACCATATATTTT.

This sequence joins TRBV5-1 and TRBJ1-2; TRBD1 agrees at 7 bases. Looked up from germline, CDR1 is SGHRS and CDR2 is YFSETQ. The CDR3 sequence is 13 residues long. Trimming at V came to 6 bases and at J to 4 bases, leaving 6 bases not matched to a gene. CDR3 nucleotide sequence: TGCGCCAGCACCATGACAGGGTCCTATGGCTACACCTTC. Its translation is CASTMTGSYGYTF.

The chain links TRBV5-4 to TRBJ2-1, with 10 bases matching TRBD1. Trimming took 4 bases from V and 8 from J; bases not matched to a gene: 9. Germline CDR1 reads SGHNT; CDR2 reads YYREEE (reference sequence). This CDR3 region has 15 residues. CDR3 amino acids: CASSQGQGTADEQFF. The DNA for the CDR3 is TGTGCCAGCAGCCAGGGACAGGGGACGGCGGATGAGCAGTTCTTC. The full variable domain, rest sourced from reference TRBV5-4 and TRBJ2-1, is ETGVTQSPTHLIKTRGQQVTLRCSSQSGHNTVSWYQQALGQGPQFIFQYYREEENGRGNFPPRFSGLQFPNYSSELNVNALELDDSALYLCASSQGQGTADEQFFGPGTRLTVL.

The chain links TRBV5-1 to TRBJ2-7; 7 bases are shared with TRBD2. The CDR3 extends over 13 amino acids. Germline values: CDR1 SGHRS, CDR2 YFSETQ. Trimming at V came to 3 bases and at J to 4 bases, leaving 4 bases not matched to a gene. CDR3 amino acids: CASSSGGLYEQYF. Written as DNA, the CDR3 is TGCGCCAGCAGCTCGGGGGGACTATACGAGCAGTACTTC.

This chain uses TRBV6-5 with TRBJ2-7; TRBD2 matches 10 bases. Unmatched junction bases numbered 4, after V lost 8 bases and J lost 3 bases. CDR1 MNHEY and CDR2 SVGAGI come from the germline V gene. The CDR3 sequence is 13 residues long. CDR3 sequence (DNA): TGTGCCAGCGCTAGCGGGAGACTCTACGAGCAGTACTTC. Translated, it gives CASASGRLYEQYF.

The chain uses TRBV5-6 and TRBJ2-5; a possible D gene is TRBD1 (5 bases). This CDR3 is built from 16 residues. CDR1 is SGHDT and CDR2 is YYEEEE in the germline V gene. V was pared by 2 bases and J by 4 bases, with 18 bases between. The chain's CDR3 is CASSFDRRSYGETQYF. The CDR3 bases are TGTGCCAGCAGCTTTGACAGACGCTCGTATGGAGAGACCCAGTACTTC.

The chain links TRBV7-2 to TRBJ2-7; D possibly uses TRBD1 or TRBD2 (6 bases each). Germline lookup yields CDR1 SGHTA and CDR2 FQGNSA. V lost 1 base, J lost 2 bases, and 12 bases lay in between. This CDR3 comprises 15 residues. DNA of the CDR3: TGTGCCAGCAGCTTAGGGGGGGCTGGCGCCTACGAGCAGTACTTC. It codes for CASSLGGAGAYEQYF.

In DNA, the CDR3 is TGTGCCAGCAGCTTGGTCGGCCGCTCCGGCGGGGAGCTGTTTTTT. Translation gives CASSLVGRSGGELFF. The rearrangement uses TRBV5-4 and TRBJ2-2; D is unresolved. The CDR3 length is 15 residues. Germline assignment: CDR1 SGHNT and CDR2 YYREEE (reference sequence). V gave up 0 bases and J gave up 7 bases, with 13 bases separating them.

This sequence joins TRBV30 and TRBJ1-2; tentatively, D is TRBD1 (5 bases). V lost 3 bases and J lost 4, with 15 bases in between. Per the germline V gene, CDR1 is GTSNPN and CDR2 is SVGIG (reference sequence). The CDR3 extends over 14 amino acids. This chain's CDR3 is CAWSPGAPFYGYTF. The CDR3 coding sequence is TGTGCCTGGAGCCCCGGGGCCCCTTTCTATGGCTACACCTTC.

The rearrangement joins TRBV7-2 to TRBJ2-1, with unresolved D. Germline values: CDR1 SGHTA, CDR2 FQGNSA. The CDR3 is 12 residues long. V was pared by 5 bases and J by 14 bases, with 16 bases between. This CDR3 is CASSMQSASEFF. CDR3 coding DNA: TGTGCCAGCAGCATGCAAAGTGCCAGTGAGTTCTTC.

The chain recombines TRBV7-6 with TRBJ2-5; TRBD2 aligns across 16 bases. Germline V gene lookup returns CDR1 SGHVS and CDR2 FNYEAQ. V lost 4 bases to trimming and J lost 9 bases; unmatched junction nucleotides: 2. The CDR3 is 14 residues long. The CDR3 sequence: CASSYGTSGGAQYF. CDR3 bases: TGTGCCAGCAGCTACGGGACTAGCGGGGGGGCCCAGTACTTC.

V usage is TRBV7-6 and J usage is TRBJ2-7; 7 bases are shared with TRBD2. In germline, CDR1 is SGHVS, CDR2 FNYEAQ. This CDR3 spans 14 amino acids. The V segment lost 4 bases and the J segment 2 bases; nucleotides outside the gene matches: 5. The CDR3 sequence is CASSSASGAYEQYF. Here the CDR3 DNA reads TGTGCCAGCAGCTCGGCTAGCGGAGCCTACGAGCAGTACTTC.

The chain couples TRBV18 to TRBJ2-7; TRBD1 might be the D (5 bases). Deletions cut 3 bases from V and 6 bases from J, with 24 bases between. CDR1 KGHSH and CDR2 LQKENI come from the germline V gene. The CDR3 loop spans 17 amino acids. The CDR3 here is CASSPIGVGQQVLEQYF. CDR3 DNA sequence: TGTGCCAGCTCACCCATAGGGGTGGGCCAACAGGTTCTCGAGCAGTACTTC.

This clone was picked up a small number of times. The chain is built from TRBV18 and TRBJ1-2; 9 bases agree with TRBD1. CDR3 length: 15 amino acids. The V and J ends lost 1 base and 4 bases, in that order; junction bases with no gene match: 4. CDR1 and CDR2 from the germline V gene are KGHSH and LQKENI. The CDR3 reads CASSPRTGETYGYTF. As DNA, the CDR3 is TGTGCCAGCTCACCACGGACAGGGGAAACCTATGGCTACACCTTC.

A note on this clone: The sample contains more than one DNA sequence encoding this CDR3. The chain recombines TRBV7-6 with TRBJ2-7, with D possibly being TRBD1 (5 bases). CDR1 and CDR2 from the germline V gene are SGHVS and FNYEAQ. There are 15 residues in the CDR3. V lost 0 bases and J 4 bases, leaving 13 bases between the germline ends. CDR3 protein: CASSLAADTSYEQYF. CDR3 DNA sequence: TGTGCCAGCAGCTTAGCTGCGGACACGTCTTACGAGCAGTACTTC. Full variable domain (rest looked up from reference TRBV7-6 and TRBJ2-7): GAGVSQSPRYKVTKRGQDVALRCDPISGHVSLYWYRQALGQGPEFLTYFNYEAQQDKSGLPNDRFSAERPEGSISTLTIQRTEQRDSAMYRCASSLAADTSYEQYFGPGTRLTVT.

The table lists this clone with many counts. The genes are TRBV5-1 and TRBJ2-7; no reliable D call. The length of the CDR3 is 10 residues. The V end was cut by 7 bases, the J end by 2 bases, with 4 bases between. Germline lookup yields CDR1 SGHRS and CDR2 YFSETQ. As DNA, the CDR3 is TGCGCCAGCGGACCCTACGAGCAGTACTTC. Translated, it gives CASGPYEQYF.

Regarding this clone: At one of its ends the junction is not consistent with the germline gene, which may arise from a read error. This sequence joins TRBV7-3 and TRBJ2-2; tentative D call: TRBD2 (5 bases). The CDR3 is 13 residues long. Germline values: CDR1 SGHTA, CDR2 FQGTGA. CDR3: CASSAAEPGVLFF. CDR3 DNA sequence: TGTGCCAGCAGCGCCGCCGAGCCCGGGGTGCTGTTTTTT.

The chain couples TRBV18 to TRBJ2-5; D may be TRBD1 or TRBD2 (5 bases each). The length of the CDR3 is 14 residues. V lost 3 bases and J lost 1, with 9 bases in between. CDR1 and CDR2 from the germline V gene are KGHSH and LQKENI. Here the CDR3 DNA reads TGTGCCAGCTCACCTAGGGACGGCCAAGAGACCCAGTACTTC. Protein sequence: CASSPRDGQETQYF.

The V and J genes are TRBV5-1 and TRBJ1-2; 9 nucleotides line up with TRBD1. In germline, CDR1 is SGHRS, CDR2 YFSETQ. This CDR3 has 16 amino acids. V dropped 0 bases and J dropped 6; count of bases not matched to a gene: 9. CDR3: CASSLEGTGTWDGYTF. The DNA for the CDR3 is TGCGCCAGCAGCTTGGAAGGGACAGGGACTTGGGATGGCTACACCTTC.

V and J are TRBV4-1 and TRBJ2-2, with TRBD2 identical over 7 bases. V lost 3 bases to trimming and J lost 4 bases; unmatched junction nucleotides: 8. Germline CDR1 is MGHRA and CDR2 is YSYEKL. This CDR3 spans 16 amino acids. This chain's CDR3 is CASSQVAGVGTGELFF. CDR3 in DNA: TGCGCCAGCAGCCAGGTGGCGGGAGTTGGCACCGGGGAGCTGTTTTTT.

The chain combines TRBV7-2 with TRBJ2-7; D perhaps matches TRBD1 (5 bases). CDR1 and CDR2 (germline): SGHTA, FQGNSA. Trimming stripped 2 bases from V and 4 bases from J, with 12 bases between. The CDR3 totals 14 residues. The DNA of the CDR3 is TGTGCCAGCAGCTTAATGGGGCAGACTTACGAGCAGTACTTC. Protein product: CASSLMGQTYEQYF.